This section outlines one TCR beta chain sequence together with its context. Its target is unknown. The data derive from a study of T cells in Graves' hyperthyroidism and ophthalmopathy. The study, taken as a whole, reports: Expanded thyroid clonotypes (above 0.001) were mostly also found in blood.

Researchers barred patients who had uncontrolled infection, other autoimmune disease, pregnancy or lactation. Diagnosis rested on symptoms, serum thyroxine and TRAb, thyroid ultrasound, and orbital computed tomography. Germline values: CDR1 SGHTA, CDR2 FQGNSA. The CDR3 runs to 14 residues. V dropped 5 bases and J dropped 4; count of bases not matched to a gene: 5. RNA transcripts gave rise to amplified TCR beta CDR3 regions. A first-round RT-PCR of the TCR CDR3 used the HTBI primer set. TCRdb fed the multiplex PCR reads into MiXCR, producing one record per CDR3 protein. The table shows around 340,000 distinct CDR3 sequences, with around 18% occurring only once.

The sequencing sample was made of blood. The TCR comes from a woman aged 40 to 50 with Graves' ophthalmopathy. The chain uses TRBV7-2 and TRBJ1-1, with 9 bases aligning to TRBD1. The CDR3 loop is CASSIQGASTEAFF. CDR3 in DNA: TGTGCCAGCAGCATACAGGGGGCAAGCACTGAAGCTTTCTTT. Full variable domain (outside the CDR3, taken from reference TRBV7-2 and TRBJ1-1): GAGVSQSPSNKVTEKGKDVELRCDPISGHTALYWYRQSLGQGLEFLIYFQGNSAPDKSGLPSDRFSAERTGGSVSTLTIQRTQQEDSAVYLCASSIQGASTEAFFGQGTRLTVV.